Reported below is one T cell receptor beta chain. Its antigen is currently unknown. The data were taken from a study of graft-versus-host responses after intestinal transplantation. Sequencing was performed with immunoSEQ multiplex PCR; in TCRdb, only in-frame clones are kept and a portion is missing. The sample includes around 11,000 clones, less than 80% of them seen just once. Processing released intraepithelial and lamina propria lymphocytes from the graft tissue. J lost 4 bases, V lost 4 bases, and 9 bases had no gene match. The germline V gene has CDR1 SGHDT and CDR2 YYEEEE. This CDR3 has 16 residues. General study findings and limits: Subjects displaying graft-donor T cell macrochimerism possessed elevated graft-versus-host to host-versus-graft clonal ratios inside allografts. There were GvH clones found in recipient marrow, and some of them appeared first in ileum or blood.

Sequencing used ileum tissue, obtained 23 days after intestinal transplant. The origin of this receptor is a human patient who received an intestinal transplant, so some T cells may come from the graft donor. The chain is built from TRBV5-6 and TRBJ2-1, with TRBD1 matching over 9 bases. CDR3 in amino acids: CASSRNRGLPYNEQFF. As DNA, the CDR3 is TGTGCCAGCAGCAGAAACAGGGGGCTCCCATACAATGAGCAGTTCTTC. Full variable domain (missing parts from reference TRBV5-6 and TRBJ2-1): DAGVTQSPTHLIKTRGQQVTLRCSPKSGHDTVSWYQQALGQGPQFIFQYYEEEERQRGNFPDRFSGHQFPNYSSELNVNALLLGDSALYLCASSRNRGLPYNEQFFGPGTRLTVL.